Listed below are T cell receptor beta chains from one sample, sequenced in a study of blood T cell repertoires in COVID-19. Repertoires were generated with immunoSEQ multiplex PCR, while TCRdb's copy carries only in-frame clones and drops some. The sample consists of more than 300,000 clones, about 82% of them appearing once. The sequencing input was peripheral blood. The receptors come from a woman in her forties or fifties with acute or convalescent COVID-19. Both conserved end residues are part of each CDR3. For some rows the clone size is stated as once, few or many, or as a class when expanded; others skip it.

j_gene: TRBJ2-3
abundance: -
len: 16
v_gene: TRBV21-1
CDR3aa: CASSRGQGGLGDTQYF

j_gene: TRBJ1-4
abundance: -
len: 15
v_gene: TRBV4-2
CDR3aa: CASSQAATVNEKLFF

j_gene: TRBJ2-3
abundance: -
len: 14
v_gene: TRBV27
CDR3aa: CASNGRGSTDTQYF

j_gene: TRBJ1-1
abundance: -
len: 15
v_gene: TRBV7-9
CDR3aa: CASSRRTGSPTEAFF

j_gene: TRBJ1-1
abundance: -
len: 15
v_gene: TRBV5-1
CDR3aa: CASSILGPGETEAFF

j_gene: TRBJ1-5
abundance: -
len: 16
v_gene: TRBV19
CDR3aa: CASSALTALSNQPQHF

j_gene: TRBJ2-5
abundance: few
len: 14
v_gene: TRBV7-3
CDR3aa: CASSPRTGPETQYF

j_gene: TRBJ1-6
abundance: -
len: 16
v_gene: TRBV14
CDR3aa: CASSQDYPGNGSPLHF

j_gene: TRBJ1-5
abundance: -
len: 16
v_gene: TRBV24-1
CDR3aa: CATSDVLGTSIQPQHF

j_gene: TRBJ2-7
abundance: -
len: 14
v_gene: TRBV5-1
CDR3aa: CASSLAVGSYEQYF

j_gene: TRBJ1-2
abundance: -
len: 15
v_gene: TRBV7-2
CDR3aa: CASSLGHRAYYGYTF

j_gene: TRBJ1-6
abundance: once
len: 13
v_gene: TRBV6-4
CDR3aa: CASSATDRSPLHF

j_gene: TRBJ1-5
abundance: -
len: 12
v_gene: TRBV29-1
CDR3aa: CSVEDGDQPQHF

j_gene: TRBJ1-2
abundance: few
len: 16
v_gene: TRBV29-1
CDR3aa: CSVEAMKTGVNYGYTF

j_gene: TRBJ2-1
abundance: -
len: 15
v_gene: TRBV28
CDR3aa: CASSSTAGTHNEQFF

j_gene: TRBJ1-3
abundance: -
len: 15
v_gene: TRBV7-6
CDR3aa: CASTNTQGPGNTIYF

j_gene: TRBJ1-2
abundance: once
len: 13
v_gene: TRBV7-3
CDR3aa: CASSLDRVYGYTF

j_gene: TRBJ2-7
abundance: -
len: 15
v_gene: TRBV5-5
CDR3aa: CASSRKTGESYEQYF

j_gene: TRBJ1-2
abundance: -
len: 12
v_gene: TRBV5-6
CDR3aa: CASRGTAYGYTF